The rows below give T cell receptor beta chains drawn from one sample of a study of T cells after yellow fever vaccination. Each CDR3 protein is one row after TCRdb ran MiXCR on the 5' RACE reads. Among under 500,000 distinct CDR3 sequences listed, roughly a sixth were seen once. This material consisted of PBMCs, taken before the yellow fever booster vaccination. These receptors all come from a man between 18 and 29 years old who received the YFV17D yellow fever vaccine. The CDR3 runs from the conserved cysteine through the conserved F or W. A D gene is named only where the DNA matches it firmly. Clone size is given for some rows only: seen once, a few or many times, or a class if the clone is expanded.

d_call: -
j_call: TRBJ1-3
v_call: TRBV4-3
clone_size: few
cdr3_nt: TGCGCCAGCAGCCTCGGACCTCGGGACACCATATATTTT
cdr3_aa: CASSLGPRDTIYF

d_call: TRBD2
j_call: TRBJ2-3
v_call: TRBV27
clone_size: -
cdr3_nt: TGTGCCAGCGGACTAGCGGAAGCAGATACGCAGTATTTT
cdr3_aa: CASGLAEADTQYF

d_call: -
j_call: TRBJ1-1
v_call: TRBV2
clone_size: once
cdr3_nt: TGTGCCAGCAGTGAGTTGGTCGGAGCTGAAGCTTTCTTT
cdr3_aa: CASSELVGAEAFF

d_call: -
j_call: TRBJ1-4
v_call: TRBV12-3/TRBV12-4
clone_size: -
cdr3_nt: TGTGCCAGCAGGGACAGCAGTAATGAAAAACTGTTTTTT
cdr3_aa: CASRDSSNEKLFF

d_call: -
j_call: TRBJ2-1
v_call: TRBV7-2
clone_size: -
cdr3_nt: TGTGCCAGCAGCTTAATGGGGTACCCCTACAATGAGCAGTTCTTC
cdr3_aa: CASSLMGYPYNEQFF

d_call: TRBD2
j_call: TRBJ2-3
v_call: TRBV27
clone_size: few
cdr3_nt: TGTGCCAGCAGTCGGGCGGGGGAACCCACAGATACGCAGTATTTT
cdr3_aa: CASSRAGEPTDTQYF

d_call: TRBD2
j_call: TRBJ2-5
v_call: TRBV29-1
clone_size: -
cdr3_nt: TGCAGCGGTCGAGCGGGGGGGCAAGAGACCCAGTACTTC
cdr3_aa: CSGRAGGQETQYF

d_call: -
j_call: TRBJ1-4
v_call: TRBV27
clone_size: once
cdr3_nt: TGTGCCAGCACCTGCCGGGGGAATCATCATGAAAAACTGTTTTTT
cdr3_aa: CASTCRGNHHEKLFF

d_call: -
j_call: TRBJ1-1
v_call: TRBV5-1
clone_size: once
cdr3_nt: TGCGCCAGCAGCTTGGCCCCGGACATGAACACTGAAGCTTTCTTT
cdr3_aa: CASSLAPDMNTEAFF

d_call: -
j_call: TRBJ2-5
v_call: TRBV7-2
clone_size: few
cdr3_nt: TGTGCCAGCAGCGGGTGGGAGTGGGGGGTAGAGACCCAGTACTTC
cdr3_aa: CASSGWEWGVETQYF

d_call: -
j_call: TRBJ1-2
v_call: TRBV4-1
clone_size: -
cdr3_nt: TGCGCCAGCAGCGAGAGTGGCCAGTTTGCGGGAGTCGATGGCTACACCTTC
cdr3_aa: CASSESGQFAGVDGYTF

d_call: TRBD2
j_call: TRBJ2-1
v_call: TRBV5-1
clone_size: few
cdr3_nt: TGCGCCAGCAGCTTGGCACGGGGGGGCAACAATGAGCAGTTCTTC
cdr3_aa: CASSLARGGNNEQFF

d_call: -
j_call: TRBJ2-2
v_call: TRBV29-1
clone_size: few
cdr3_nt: TGCAGCGGGAAGACGGACCGGCCCGGGGAGCTGTTTTTT
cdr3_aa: CSGKTDRPGELFF

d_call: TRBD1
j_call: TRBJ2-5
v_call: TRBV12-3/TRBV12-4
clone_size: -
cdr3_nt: TGTGCCAGCAGTCTTTCCTTAGGGGGCAGGGAGACCCAGTACTTC
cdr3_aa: CASSLSLGGRETQYF

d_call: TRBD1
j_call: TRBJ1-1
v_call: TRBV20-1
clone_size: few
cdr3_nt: TGCAGTGCTAGTCAGGGGGCGAACACTGAAGCTTTCTTT
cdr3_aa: CSASQGANTEAFF

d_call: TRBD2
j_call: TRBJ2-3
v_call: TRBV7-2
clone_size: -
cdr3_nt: TGTGCCGGCAGCCCGTGGGCGGGGGGGCCCTCAGATACGCAGTATTTT
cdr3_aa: CAGSPWAGGPSDTQYF

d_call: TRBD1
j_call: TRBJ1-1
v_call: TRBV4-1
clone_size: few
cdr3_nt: TGCGCCAGCAGCCAACAAAACACAGGGGCTGAAGCTTTCTTT
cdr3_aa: CASSQQNTGAEAFF

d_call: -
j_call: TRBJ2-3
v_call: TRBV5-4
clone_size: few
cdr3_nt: TGTGCCAGCAGACTCGAGGGGGGAGGCGCAGATACGCAGTATTTT
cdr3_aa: CASRLEGGGADTQYF

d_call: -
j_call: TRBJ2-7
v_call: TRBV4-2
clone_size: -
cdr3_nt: TGTGCCAGCAGCCAAGATGCATCAGGAACCTACGAGCAGTACTTC
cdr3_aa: CASSQDASGTYEQYF

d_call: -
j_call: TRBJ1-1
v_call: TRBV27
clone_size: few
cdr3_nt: TGTGCCAGCAGTTTATCCCTTTACTCGGCAGCTTTCTTT
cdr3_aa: CASSLSLYSAAFF

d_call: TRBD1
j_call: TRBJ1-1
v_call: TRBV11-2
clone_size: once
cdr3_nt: TGTGCCAGCAGCTTAGATTCTGGTCCAGGGGGCGCGTTGGCTGAAGCTTTCTTT
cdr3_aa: CASSLDSGPGGALAEAFF

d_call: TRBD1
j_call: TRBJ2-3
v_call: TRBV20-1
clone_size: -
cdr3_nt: TGCAGTGCTAGGAGGGGGCACACAGATACGCAGTATTTT
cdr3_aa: CSARRGHTDTQYF

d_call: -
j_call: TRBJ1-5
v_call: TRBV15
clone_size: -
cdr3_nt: TGTGCCACCAGCAGAGACAGGGTTTTGGAGCAGCCCCAGCATTTT
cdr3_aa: CATSRDRVLEQPQHF

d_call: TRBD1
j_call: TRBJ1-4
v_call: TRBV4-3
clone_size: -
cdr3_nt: TGCGCCAGCAGCCGGGCTTGGGACAGGGGTGGTGAAAAACTGTTTTTT
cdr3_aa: CASSRAWDRGGEKLFF

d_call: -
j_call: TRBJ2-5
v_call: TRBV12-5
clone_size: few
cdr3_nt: TGTGCTAGTGGTTTTAGCGGCCAAGAGACCCAGTACTTC
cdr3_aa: CASGFSGQETQYF

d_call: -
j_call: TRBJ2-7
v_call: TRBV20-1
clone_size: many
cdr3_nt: TGCAGTGCTAGGGACAACTACGAGCAGTACTTC
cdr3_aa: CSARDNYEQYF

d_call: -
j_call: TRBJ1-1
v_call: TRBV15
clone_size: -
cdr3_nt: TGTGCCACCAGCAGACTCTATGGAGGGCCTTGGAACACTGAAGCTTTCTTT
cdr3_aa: CATSRLYGGPWNTEAFF

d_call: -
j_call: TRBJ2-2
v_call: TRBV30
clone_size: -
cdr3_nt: TGTGCCTGGAGTGCTAGGGTCACCGGGGAGCTGTTTTTT
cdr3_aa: CAWSARVTGELFF

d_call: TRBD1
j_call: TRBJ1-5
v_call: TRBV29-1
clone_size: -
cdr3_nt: TGCAGCGTTGCCAGGGGGGGAAATCAGCCCCAGCATTTT
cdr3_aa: CSVARGGNQPQHF

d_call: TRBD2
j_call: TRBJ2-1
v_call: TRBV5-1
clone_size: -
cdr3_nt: TGCGCCAGCAGCTTGGAGGGGACTAGCTACGGTGAGCAGTTCTTC
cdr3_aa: CASSLEGTSYGEQFF

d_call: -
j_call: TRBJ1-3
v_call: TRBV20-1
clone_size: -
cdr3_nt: TGCAGTGCTAGAGATCCGGGACAACCCGGAAACACCATATATTTT
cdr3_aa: CSARDPGQPGNTIYF

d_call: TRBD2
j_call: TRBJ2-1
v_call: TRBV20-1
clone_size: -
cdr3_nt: TGCAGTGCTAGAGGTCCAGCGGGGGTACCACCGAATGAGCAGTTCTTC
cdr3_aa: CSARGPAGVPPNEQFF

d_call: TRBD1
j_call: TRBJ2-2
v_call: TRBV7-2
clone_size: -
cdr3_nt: TGTGCCAGCTCTGTCTCGGCAGGGGGCGGCGGGGAGCTGTTTTTT
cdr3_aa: CASSVSAGGGGELFF